Given below is one TCR beta chain in context. The antigen is unknown. This entry is derived from a study of beta chain features in type 1 diabetes. Every isolated RNA sample was fully reverse transcribed, so sequencing captured expressed TCRB transcripts. Sequenced by immunoSEQ multiplex PCR; TCRdb stores in-frame clones only, minus some. The sample holds hundreds of thousands of clones; more than 9.5% are singletons and the top ten take 0.035% to 0.05%. Germline lookup yields CDR1 LGHNT and CDR2 FRNRAP. The CDR3 covers 14 residues. Trimming took off 6 bases at V and 0 bases at J, with 9 bases between the two ends. Overall study results and limits: Diminished insertions and augmented deletions at VDJ junctions characterized type 1 diabetes patients. Healthy donors had naive, central memory and Treg TCRB repertoires that appeared less similar than those seen among patients.

The receptor was isolated from a woman aged 18-35 years in good health. The chain combines TRBV12-5 with TRBJ2-1; tentatively, D is TRBD1 (5 bases). Sequencing was performed on naive CD4+ T cells from blood. This CDR3 reads CASGQVSSYNEQFF. CDR3 bases: TGTGCTAGTGGACAGGTGAGCTCCTACAATGAGCAGTTCTTC.